The 2 T cell receptor beta chains in this list originate from one sample, sequenced in a study of blood T cells in healthy people across ages. Primed by a sample-barcoded 5' primer and a J-beta primer mix, a second PCR proceeded for 7 to 11 cycles. One entry per CDR3 protein, called by TCRdb with MiXCR from the 5' RACE reads. This sample yields around 1.5 million distinct CDR3 sequences, of which 55% to 75% are seen a single time; under 8.5% belongs to the top ten. Input material: blood. These receptor sequences come from a man aged 18 to 30 in good health.

This chain links TRBV12-3 or TRBV12-4 with TRBJ2-7, with D possibly being TRBD2 (5 bases). V lost 6 bases and J 7 bases, leaving 25 bases between the germline ends. This CDR3 contains 16 residues. The chain's CDR3 is CASRRIPGLSCWEQYF. DNA of the CDR3: TGTGCCAGCAGGCGTATTCCTGGACTTAGTTGTTGGGAGCAGTACTTC.

This clonotype has a handful of counts. The J gene is TRBJ2-5, the V gene TRBV29-1; 8 bases are shared with TRBD2. The germline V gene has CDR1 SQVTM and CDR2 ANQGSEA. With 8 bases clipped from V and 7 bases from J, the junction kept 15 bases outside the gene matches. This CDR3 comprises 14 residues. The CDR3 nucleotides are TGCAGCCTAACCACGCAGCGGGAGTTGGGGACCCAGTACTTC. Its protein product is CSLTTQRELGTQYF. The complete variable domain, with remaining parts taken from reference TRBV29-1 and TRBJ2-5, reads SAVISQKPSRDICQRGTSLTIQCQVDSQVTMMFWYRQQPGQSLTLIATANQGSEATYESGFVIDKFPISRPNLTFSTLTVSNMSPEDSSIYLCSLTTQRELGTQYFGPGTRLLVL.